These 21 T cell receptor beta chains came from one sample sequenced in a study of blood T cell repertoires in COVID-19. The protocol was immunoSEQ multiplex PCR, while the TCRdb copy is restricted to in-frame clones and leaves out a portion. The table records 88,000 or so clones, approximately 80% of them present only once. Source material: peripheral blood. The receptors were gathered from a human donor in a cohort sampled during active COVID-19.

V is TRBV2 and J is TRBJ1-1; unclear D gene. This CDR3 is built from 14 residues. Per germline, CDR1 SNHLY and CDR2 FYNNEI. V shed 6 bases and J shed 1 base, with 12 bases lying between them. The CDR3 region has the DNA TGTGCCAGCAGGCGTGAGGCGCGGAACACTGAAGCTTTCTTT. It specifies CASRREARNTEAFF. Complete variable domain (other parts from reference TRBV2 and TRBJ1-1): EPEVTQTPSHQVTQMGQEVILRCVPISNHLYFYWYRQILGQKVEFLVSFYNNEISEKSEIFDDQFSVERPDGSNFTLKIRSTKLEDSAMYFCASRREARNTEAFFGQGTRLTVV.

The chain has TRBV3-1 (or the pseudogene TRBV3-2) and TRBJ2-7, with 10 nucleotides matching TRBD1. The CDR3 contains 17 residues. The germline CDR1 and CDR2 sequences are LGHDT and YNNKEL (reference sequence). Trimming took 4 bases from V and 3 from J; bases not matched to a gene: 12. The CDR3 sequence is CASSRGTGVPPHYEQYF. The CDR3, as DNA: TGTGCCAGCAGCCGGGGGACAGGGGTCCCCCCTCACTACGAGCAGTACTTC.

The rearrangement uses TRBV18 and TRBJ2-7; 8 bases line up with TRBD1. The length of the CDR3 is 12 residues. Unmatched junction bases numbered 3, after V lost 6 bases and J lost 5 bases. CDR1 and CDR2 from the germline V gene are KGHSH and LQKENI. This chain's CDR3 is CASSTQGDEQYF. The CDR3 DNA sequence: TGTGCCAGCTCGACACAGGGGGACGAGCAGTACTTC.

This chain connects TRBV6-1 to TRBJ2-1; the match to TRBD2 covers 10 bases. The CDR3 contains 15 residues. Germline loops: CDR1 MNHNS, CDR2 SASEGT. Trimming took 2 bases from V and 6 from J; bases not matched to a gene: 4. CDR3 amino acids: CASSERASGSNEQFF. CDR3 sequence (DNA): TGTGCCAGCAGTGAACGGGCTAGCGGGAGCAATGAGCAGTTCTTC.

The chain recombines TRBV10-3 with TRBJ2-5, with 10 positions matching TRBD1. V was clipped by 5 bases and J by 5 bases; unmatched bases: 2. The CDR3 has 13 residues. CDR1 and CDR2 from the germline V gene are ENHRY and SYGVKD. The CDR3 protein is CAISSGQGETQYF. CDR3 bases: TGTGCCATCAGTTCGGGACAGGGGGAGACCCAGTACTTC.

V is TRBV28 and J is TRBJ1-2; D unresolved. V was trimmed by 1 base and J by 4 bases, leaving 7 bases between them. The CDR3 has 13 amino acids. Germline V gives CDR1 MDHEN, CDR2 SYDVKM. This chain's CDR3 is CASSLYPSYGYTF. CDR3 bases: TGTGCCAGCAGTTTATATCCCAGCTATGGCTACACCTTC.

This chain uses TRBV30 with TRBJ2-3; D is perhaps TRBD1 (6 bases). The CDR3 spans 12 residues. Deletions cut 6 bases from V and 8 bases from J, with 15 bases between. Germline CDR1 is GTSNPN and CDR2 is SVGIG (reference sequence). CDR3 coding DNA: TGTGCCTGCCCGAAGACAGGCGGTACGCAGTATTTT. It specifies CACPKTGGTQYF.

The chain links TRBV10-3 to TRBJ1-2; D is uncertain. Germline assignment: CDR1 ENHRY and CDR2 SYGVKD. Trimming took 2 bases from V and 4 from J, leaving 17 bases between them. The CDR3 contains 16 residues. The CDR3 spells CAISEAQVVPLYGYTF. CDR3 DNA sequence: TGTGCCATCAGTGAGGCCCAGGTCGTGCCCCTCTATGGCTACACCTTC.

This chain joins TRBV7-8 and TRBJ2-2; D might be TRBD1 (6 bases). Trimming removed 5 bases from V and 4 bases from J, with 17 bases in between. The CDR3 covers 16 residues. CDR1 and CDR2 (germline): SGHVS, FQNEAQ. The CDR3 DNA is TGTGCCAGCAGCCCCTTCGACAGGTTGAGCACCGGGGAGCTGTTTTTT. Translated: CASSPFDRLSTGELFF. The full variable domain, in which reference TRBV7-8 and TRBJ2-2 provide the parts outside the CDR3, is GAGVSQSPRYKVAKRGQDVALRCDPISGHVSLFWYQQALGQGPEFLTYFQNEAQLDKSGLPSDRFFAERPEGSVSTLKIQRTQQEDSAVYLCASSPFDRLSTGELFFGEGSRLTVL.

V gene TRBV7-2 combines with J gene TRBJ2-6; 9 bases map to TRBD1. This CDR3 has 17 residues. V trimming: 5 bases; J trimming: 0 bases; junction bases outside the gene matches: 5. CDR1 SGHTA and CDR2 FQGNSA come from the germline V gene. The CDR3 sequence: CASSKGQGASGANVLTF. The CDR3 DNA sequence: TGTGCCAGCAGCAAGGGACAGGGAGCCTCTGGGGCCAACGTCCTGACTTTC.

V usage is TRBV2 and J usage is TRBJ2-5, with no clear D. Germline V CDR1 and CDR2: SNHLY, FYNNEI. Between the trimmed V and J ends, which lost 6 bases and 5 bases, there was a span of 13 bases. This CDR3 is built from 13 residues. The CDR3 here is CASRVSASETQYF. The CDR3 nucleotides are TGTGCCAGCAGAGTTAGTGCATCCGAGACCCAGTACTTC.

The rearrangement joins TRBV10-2 to TRBJ1-1, with D hard to call. This CDR3 is built from 12 residues. Germline V gene sequence: CDR1 WSHSY, CDR2 SAAADI. V lost 4 bases and J lost 7, with 10 bases in between. The CDR3 is CASSATQVEAFF. CDR3 nucleotide sequence: TGCGCCAGCAGTGCAACGCAGGTTGAAGCTTTCTTT.

The chain combines TRBV28 with TRBJ1-5; weak D call: TRBD1 (5 bases). Germline CDR1 is MDHEN and CDR2 is SYDVKM. Trimming pared 8 bases from V and 6 bases from J, leaving 8 bases between. The CDR3 contains 11 residues. The CDR3 nucleotides are TGTGCCAGCGGGGGAGGTCAGCCCCAGCATTTT. Translation: CASGGGQPQHF.

This chain uses TRBV29-1 with TRBJ1-2; the match to TRBD1 covers 7 bases. Germline CDR1 SQVTM, CDR2 ANQGSEA. The CDR3 runs to 17 residues. The J segment lost 0 bases and the V segment lost 0 bases, leaving 10 bases of the junction unmatched. The CDR3 is CSVEDVSQGGSNYGYTF. CDR3 DNA: TGCAGCGTTGAAGACGTAAGCCAGGGGGGATCTAACTATGGCTACACCTTC.

About this clone itself: Other nucleotide sequences from this sample produce the same CDR3. The CDR3 DNA follows: TGTGCCAGCAGCTTAGGTGGGGGGGCAGGGAACACTGAAGCTTTCTTT. This codes for CASSLGGGAGNTEAFF. The chain employs TRBV7-6 and TRBJ1-1, with a tentative D call TRBD1 (6 bases). This CDR3 region has 16 residues. CDR1 SGHVS and CDR2 FNYEAQ come from the germline V gene. V lost 1 base and J 1 base, leaving 13 bases between the germline ends.

The rearrangement links TRBV5-4 to TRBJ2-5, with 14 nucleotides matching TRBD2. After removal of 4 bases from V and 5 bases from J, the junction contained 10 bases not matched to a gene. Germline CDR1 SGHNT, CDR2 YYREEE (reference sequence). The CDR3 spans 17 residues. The CDR3 DNA is TGTGCCAGCAGCCCGTCGACTAGCGGGAGGGGTATGGAGACCCAGTACTTC. It codes for CASSPSTSGRGMETQYF.

In its sample, this clone was seen once. The CDR3 DNA reads TGTGCCAGCCTGACAGGGAGATTTTCTGGCTACACCTTC. Translating gives CASLTGRFSGYTF. The V and J genes are TRBV6-5 and TRBJ1-2, with 7 nucleotides matching TRBD1. The junction had 10 bases not matched to a gene; V was cut back by 8 bases and J by 7 bases. The CDR3 contains 13 residues. Germline CDR1 MNHEY, CDR2 SVGAGI.

The chain links TRBV25-1 to TRBJ2-3; D perhaps matches TRBD1 (6 bases). Trimming pared 5 bases from V and 6 bases from J, leaving 6 bases between. The CDR3 extends over 11 amino acids. The germline V gene has CDR1 MGHDK and CDR2 SYGVNS. DNA for the CDR3: TGTGCCAGCAGTAGGGGGGATACGCAGTATTTT. This codes for CASSRGDTQYF.

The rearrangement links TRBV19 to TRBJ2-3; D gene unclear. The V gene lost 5 bases and the J gene lost 6 bases, with 12 bases spanning the gap. Germline values: CDR1 LNHDA, CDR2 SQIVND (reference sequence). There are 13 residues in the CDR3. This CDR3 is CASSPISRDTQYF. The CDR3 nucleotides are TGTGCCAGTAGTCCCATCTCCAGGGATACGCAGTATTTT.

V is TRBV5-1 and J is TRBJ2-5; 11 bases agree with TRBD1. Trimming cost V 3 bases and J 5 bases; bases outside gene matches: 6. CDR3 length equals 15 residues. Germline-derived CDR1 and CDR2 are SGHRS and YFSETQ. The chain's CDR3 is CASSWTGGATETQYF. The DNA for the CDR3 is TGCGCCAGCAGCTGGACAGGGGGCGCCACGGAGACCCAGTACTTC.

The chain couples TRBV28 to TRBJ1-4; 9 bases match TRBD1. Germline CDR1 reads MDHEN; CDR2 reads SYDVKM. V shed 2 bases, J shed 10 bases, and the junction held 14 bases outside the gene matches. The CDR3 covers 17 residues. The CDR3 sequence: CASSLAPQDRGGGKLFF. The CDR3 DNA follows: TGTGCCAGCAGTTTAGCCCCCCAGGACAGGGGAGGTGGAAAACTGTTTTTT.